The 30 T cell receptor beta chains presented below share a single source sample, sequenced in a study of early T cells in non-severe SARS-CoV-2 infection. MiXCR, applied by TCRdb to the 5' RACE reads, yields one record per CDR3 protein. The repertoire holds about 30,000 distinct CDR3 sequences, with around 7% as singletons. The specimen sequenced was whole blood. Receptor source: an adult who was a healthcare worker with PCR-confirmed SARS-CoV-2 infection or an uninfected control (not recorded which).

The V call is TRBV4-1, the J call TRBJ2-7; D call uncertain. The V gene's germline CDR1 is MGHRA and CDR2 YSYEKL. Trimming cost V 2 bases and J 3 bases, with 11 bases left between them. CDR3 length equals 14 residues. This CDR3 reads CASSQIVGIYEQYF. CDR3 sequence (DNA): TGCGCCAGCAGCCAAATTGTAGGGATCTACGAGCAGTACTTC.

The table lists this clonotype with many counts. This chain links TRBV5-1 with TRBJ2-2; 7 bases are a match to TRBD1. CDR1 is SGHRS and CDR2 is YFSETQ in the germline V gene. V was pared by 0 bases and J by 4 bases, with 3 bases of the junction left unmatched. The CDR3 extends over 15 amino acids. CDR3 DNA: TGCGCCAGCAGCTTGGGGGGACAGAGCACCGGGGAGCTGTTTTTT. This gives the protein CASSLGGQSTGELFF.

Of note for this clonotype: Lacking the conserved final phenylalanine or tryptophan, this CDR3 likely reflects a read error. CDR3 residues: CSARHSLWGETQYL. DNA for the CDR3: TGCAGTGCTAGACACTCGTTGTGGGGCGAGACCCAGTACTTG. The rearrangement joins TRBV20-1 to TRBJ2-5, with a possible D match to TRBD1 (5 bases). Trimming took 2 bases from V and 5 from J, leaving 15 bases between them. The germline gives CDR1 DFQATT, CDR2 SNEGSKA (reference sequence). This CDR3 comprises 14 residues.

Ten or more counts support this clonotype. V is TRBV20-1 and J is TRBJ1-2, with D unclear. Germline V gene data show CDR1 as DFQATT and CDR2 as SNEGSKA (reference sequence). The CDR3 consists of 14 residues. The V gene lost 6 bases and the J gene lost 1 base, with 15 bases spanning the gap. The CDR3 DNA sequence: TGCAGTGCCCCTTCAGGTCTTAATAACTATGGCTACACCTTC. Translating it yields CSAPSGLNNYGYTF.

The chain is built from TRBV6-5 and TRBJ1-1; D remains ambiguous. V was pared by 3 bases and J by 4 bases, with 9 bases between. The CDR3 is 13 residues long. Germline V gives CDR1 MNHEY, CDR2 SVGAGI. The DNA of the CDR3 is TGTGCCAGCAGTTATAACGAGGGCACTGAAGCTTTCTTT. It codes for CASSYNEGTEAFF.

The chain is built from TRBV14 and TRBJ2-1; 9 nucleotides agree with TRBD2. V was pared by 4 bases and J by 9 bases, with 10 bases of the junction left unmatched. CDR1 and CDR2 (germline): SGHDN, FVKESK. The CDR3 sequence is 15 residues long. The CDR3 loop reads CASSRGTSQGGEQFF. The CDR3 DNA reads as TGTGCCAGCAGCCGAGGGACTAGCCAGGGCGGTGAGCAGTTCTTC.

This clonotype was picked up many times. This chain uses TRBV7-2 with TRBJ2-3; 8 bases are shared with TRBD1. CDR3 length: 15 amino acids. The germline CDR1 and CDR2 sequences are SGHTA and FQGNSA. V lost 5 bases, J lost 0 bases, and 4 bases stayed unmatched. The CDR3 sequence: CASSPGQDSTDTQYF. The DNA of the CDR3 is TGTGCCAGCAGCCCGGGACAGGATAGCACAGATACGCAGTATTTT. The whole variable domain, remainder taken from reference TRBV7-2 and TRBJ2-3, is GAGVSQSPSNKVTEKGKDVELRCDPISGHTALYWYRQSLGQGLEFLIYFQGNSAPDKSGLPSDRFSAERTGGSVSTLTIQRTQQEDSAVYLCASSPGQDSTDTQYFGPGTRLTVL.

At least ten counts were recorded for this clonotype. The gene calls are TRBV12-3 or TRBV12-4 and TRBJ2-4; TRBD1 matches at 8 bases. The junction had 12 bases not matched to a gene; V was cut back by 4 bases and J by 1 base. This CDR3 is built from 18 residues. CDR3 residues: CASSSYNLRGRAKNIQYF. CDR3 in DNA: TGTGCCAGCAGTTCTTATAACCTCAGGGGGCGGGCCAAAAACATTCAGTACTTC.

This clonotype was detected ten times or more. The rearrangement links TRBV10-3 to TRBJ2-1; D not certain. Germline assignment: CDR1 ENHRY and CDR2 SYGVKD. Deletions cut 0 bases from V and 5 bases from J, with 8 bases between. The CDR3 contains 14 residues. The CDR3 nucleotides are TGTGCCATCAGTGAGTCGCCACAGAACAATGAGCAGTTCTTC. Translated, it gives CAISESPQNNEQFF.

This clonotype was recorded at least ten times. The V call is TRBV12-5, the J call TRBJ2-1; no reliable D call. This CDR3 is built from 14 residues. Germline V CDR1 and CDR2: LGHNT, FRNRAP. The V and J ends lost 1 base and 10 bases respectively, with 14 bases between them. The CDR3: CASGLDSRAAEQFF. As DNA, the CDR3 is TGTGCTAGTGGTTTGGATTCTAGGGCTGCCGAGCAGTTCTTC.

This clonotype came up many times. Here the CDR3 reads CASSQLGGPQIMNTEAFF. The CDR3 DNA follows: TGCGCCAGCAGCCAACTAGGAGGACCGCAGATCATGAACACTGAAGCTTTCTTT. The chain carries TRBV4-1 and TRBJ1-1; D remains unclear. V was trimmed by 2 bases and J by 0 bases, leaving 19 bases between them. CDR3 length: 18 residues. Germline V gene lookup returns CDR1 MGHRA and CDR2 YSYEKL.

This clonotype was seen repeatedly, ten times or more. The rearrangement joins TRBV27 to TRBJ1-6; a weak D match, TRBD1 (5 bases). Trimming took 4 bases from V and 8 from J, leaving 15 bases between them. This CDR3 has 15 amino acids. Germline assignment: CDR1 MNHEY and CDR2 SMNVEV (reference sequence). The CDR3 DNA is TGTGCCAGCAGTTCACGGAGGCCCAGGGATTCACCCCTCCACTTT. Residues: CASSSRRPRDSPLHF.

The chain recombines TRBV10-2 with TRBJ2-4; D might be TRBD2 (5 bases). V was pared by 6 bases and J by 12 bases, with 21 bases between. The germline gives CDR1 WSHSY, CDR2 SAAADI. There are 14 residues in the CDR3. CDR3 nucleotide sequence: TGCGCCAGCAGAGGGAGCGGCCGGAACCCCCCTCAGTACTTC. Translation: CASRGSGRNPPQYF.

At least ten counts were recorded for this clonotype. This chain's CDR3 is CASSTTGELFF. The CDR3 DNA reads TGCGCCAGCAGCACGACCGGGGAGCTGTTTTTT. The chain carries TRBV5-1 and TRBJ2-2; no clear D. Looked up from germline, CDR1 is SGHRS and CDR2 is YFSETQ. This CDR3 has 11 residues. Trimming cost V 4 bases and J 5 bases, with 3 bases left between them.

This clonotype appeared many times. V is TRBV5-1 and J is TRBJ1-1, with D hard to call. The CDR3 contains 14 residues. V dropped 4 bases and J dropped 0 bases, with 10 bases sitting between them. The germline V gene has CDR1 SGHRS and CDR2 YFSETQ. As DNA, the CDR3 is TGCGCCAGCAGCCGCGGCACCATGAACACTGAAGCTTTCTTT. This encodes CASSRGTMNTEAFF.

In its sample, this clonotype was seen many times. The gene calls are TRBV28 and TRBJ2-1, with TRBD1 identical over 9 bases. This CDR3 is built from 14 residues. The ends lost 4 bases at V and 8 bases at J; junction bases unmatched: 6. Germline CDR1 is MDHEN and CDR2 is SYDVKM. Written as DNA, the CDR3 is TGTGCCAGCAGTTCCGGACAGGGGTTGGATGAGCAGTTCTTC. It is translated as CASSSGQGLDEQFF.

In this sample, this clonotype turned up many times. V and J are TRBV7-2 and TRBJ2-1; maybe TRBD2 (5 bases). Trimming left V 7 bases short and J 0 bases short, with 10 bases between. The CDR3 is 14 residues long. The V gene's germline CDR1 is SGHTA and CDR2 FQGNSA. The chain's CDR3 is CASTRGLSYNEQFF. The CDR3 region has the DNA TGTGCCAGCACACGCGGACTCTCCTACAATGAGCAGTTCTTC.

This chain links TRBV20-1 with TRBJ2-1, with 7 nucleotides matching TRBD2. The CDR3 loop spans 15 amino acids. In germline, CDR1 is DFQATT, CDR2 SNEGSKA (reference sequence). The trim removed 0 bases at V and 5 bases at J, leaving 7 bases unmatched. This CDR3 is CSAREPSGGHNEQFF. In nucleotides, the CDR3 is TGCAGTGCTAGAGAGCCCTCGGGGGGTCACAATGAGCAGTTCTTC.

The chain employs TRBV6-2 or TRBV6-3 and TRBJ2-4; 8 bases are a match to TRBD1. Germline lookup yields CDR1 MNHEY and CDR2 SVGEGT. CDR3 length: 15 amino acids. V was pared by 6 bases and J by 3 bases, with 7 bases of the junction left unmatched. The CDR3 here is CASSKTGVIKNIQYF. Here the CDR3 DNA reads TGTGCCAGCAGCAAGACAGGGGTCATCAAAAACATTCAGTACTTC.

V and J are TRBV12-3 or TRBV12-4 and TRBJ2-5, with D possibly TRBD1 on 5 matching bases. The V gene lost 1 base and the J gene lost 4 bases, with 10 bases spanning the gap. The CDR3 is 14 amino acids. In nucleotides, the CDR3 is TGTGCCAGCAGTTTAGATACAGGTTTAGAGACCCAGTACTTC. Protein: CASSLDTGLETQYF.

The chain couples TRBV6-2 or TRBV6-3 to TRBJ2-4; D remains unclear. The V end was cut by 4 bases, the J end by 6 bases, with 10 bases between. Germline assignment: CDR1 MNHEY and CDR2 SVGEGT. The CDR3 sequence is 13 residues long. In DNA form, the CDR3 reads TGTGCCAGCAGTTCCCTCGGCAGAAACATTCAGTACTTC. Amino acid sequence: CASSSLGRNIQYF.

This clonotype was counted ten times or more. The chain carries TRBV9 and TRBJ2-5, with D maybe TRBD2 (5 bases). The CDR3 extends over 13 amino acids. From germline, CDR1 is SGDLS and CDR2 YYNGEE. V shed 4 bases and J shed 5 bases, with 12 bases lying between them. CDR3 loop: CASSRGPGETQYF. The DNA of the CDR3 is TGTGCCAGCAGCCGAGGACCGGGGGAGACCCAGTACTTC. The entire variable domain, with the rest obtained from reference TRBV9 and TRBJ2-5, is as follows: DSGVTQTPKHLITATGQRVTLRCSPRSGDLSVYWYQQSLDQGLQFLIQYYNGEERAKGNILERFSAQQFPDLHSELNLSSLELGDSALYFCASSRGPGETQYFGPGTRLLVL.

This clonotype was seen a few times. Germline and junction disagree at one end, which may indicate a read error. The chain is built from TRBV7-7 and TRBJ2-3; D gene unclear. The germline CDR1 and CDR2 sequences are SSHAT and FNYEAQ (reference sequence). This CDR3 is 13 amino acids long. CDR3 region: CASSDSRTDTQYF. Written as DNA, the CDR3 is TGTGCTAGCAGCGATTCCCGCACAGATACGCAGTATTTT.

In its sample, this clonotype was seen many times. The chain combines TRBV7-2 with TRBJ2-3; 11 bases agree with TRBD2. Losses at the gene ends were 4 bases for V and 0 bases for J; bases not matched to a gene: 0. CDR1 is SGHTA, CDR2 FQGNSA, per germline. The CDR3 has 15 residues. This CDR3 is CASSWTSGSTDTQYF. The CDR3 nucleotides read TGTGCCAGCAGCTGGACTAGCGGGAGCACAGATACGCAGTATTTT.

Many counts were recorded for this clonotype. This chain joins TRBV18 and TRBJ1-1, with D perhaps matching TRBD1 (5 bases). Between the trimmed V and J ends, which lost 2 bases and 1 base, there was a span of 8 bases. The germline V gene has CDR1 KGHSH and CDR2 LQKENI. This CDR3 has 14 residues. The CDR3 nucleotides are TGTGCCAGCTCACCAGGGGGTTCGAACACTGAAGCTTTCTTT. Its translation: CASSPGGSNTEAFF.

At least ten counts were recorded for this clonotype. The genes are TRBV19 and TRBJ1-6; D might be TRBD1 (6 bases). The germline V gene encodes CDR1 LNHDA and CDR2 SQIVND (reference sequence). V was cut by 5 bases and J by 4 bases, with 12 bases left in between. The CDR3 has 15 residues. This CDR3 is CASSPRTAYNSPLHF. The CDR3, as DNA: TGTGCCAGTAGTCCTCGGACAGCGTATAATTCACCCCTCCACTTT.

This clonotype was counted ten times or more. The rearrangement links TRBV30 to TRBJ1-2; maybe TRBD1 (5 bases). Trimming removed 3 bases from V and 0 bases from J, with 17 bases in between. Looked up from germline, CDR1 is GTSNPN and CDR2 is SVGIG (reference sequence). This CDR3 spans 16 amino acids. The CDR3 sequence: CAWRVGRAYPNYGYTF. CDR3 bases: TGTGCCTGGAGAGTGGGACGAGCATACCCTAACTATGGCTACACCTTC.

Only a few counts were recorded for this clonotype. This chain joins TRBV7-3 and TRBJ2-2; D is unclear. Germline V gene lookup returns CDR1 SGHTA and CDR2 FQGTGA. V was clipped by 2 bases and J by 4 bases, with 11 bases between them. This CDR3 has 15 residues. The DNA of the CDR3 is TGTGCCAGCAGCTTAGGCCGAGCAACCACCGGGGAGCTGTTTTTT. This translates into CASSLGRATTGELFF.

This clonotype has just a few counts. The rearrangement joins TRBV7-6 to TRBJ1-1; TRBD1 is a possible D gene (5 bases). The CDR3 contains 15 residues. V was shortened by 5 bases and J by 3 bases, with 16 bases between the two germline ends. Germline values: CDR1 SGHVS, CDR2 FNYEAQ. CDR3 residues: CASSPPRGVYTEAFF. CDR3 nucleotides: TGTGCCAGCAGCCCCCCGCGAGGGGTGTACACTGAAGCTTTCTTT.

This clonotype appeared many times. The chain links TRBV28 to TRBJ1-1, with TRBD1 matching 7 bases. CDR1 and CDR2 (germline): MDHEN, SYDVKM. The CDR3 is 15 residues long. J gave up 4 bases and V 6 bases, and 11 bases lay outside the gene matches. CDR3 bases: TGTGCCAGCAGACGAACAGGGGCCCCGGGCACTGAAGCTTTCTTT. It translates to CASRRTGAPGTEAFF.